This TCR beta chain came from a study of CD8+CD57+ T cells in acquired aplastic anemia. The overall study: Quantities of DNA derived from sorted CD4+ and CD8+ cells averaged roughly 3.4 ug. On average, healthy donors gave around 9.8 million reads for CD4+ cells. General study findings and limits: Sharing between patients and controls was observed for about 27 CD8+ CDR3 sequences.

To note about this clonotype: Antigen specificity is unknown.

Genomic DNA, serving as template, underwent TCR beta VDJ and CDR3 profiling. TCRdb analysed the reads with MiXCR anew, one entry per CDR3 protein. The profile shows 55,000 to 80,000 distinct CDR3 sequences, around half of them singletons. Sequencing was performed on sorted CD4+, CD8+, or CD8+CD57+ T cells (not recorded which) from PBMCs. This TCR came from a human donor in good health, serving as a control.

This chain's CDR3 is CASSEAQAGNIRPLHF. The CDR3, as DNA: TGTGCCAGCAGTGAAGCGCAAGCAGGGAACATCCGACCCCTCCACTTT. V and J are TRBV2 and TRBJ1-6; D may be TRBD1 (5 bases). The CDR3 is 16 amino acids. Trimming shortened V by 0 bases and J by 12 bases, and 18 bases separated the two germline ends. Germline V gene lookup returns CDR1 SNHLY and CDR2 FYNNEI.